Listed below are T cell receptor beta chains from one sample, sequenced in a study of Tregs in tolerant kidney transplant recipients. Clones were sequenced by immunoSEQ multiplex PCR, and TCRdb holds only the in-frame ones, with some missing. The table shows under 20,000 clones, with about four fifths occurring only once. Source material: Tregs from blood. The receptors derive from a human donor in good health. CDR3s include the opening cysteine and the closing phenylalanine or tryptophan. The order of the fields is CDR3 protein, CDR3 DNA, V gene, CDR3 length, D gene, clone size, J gene. A D gene is named only where the DNA matches it firmly. Size is omitted from some rows. Given values are once, few, many or a class for expanded clones.

CDR3aa: CASSELTGGFYEQYF
CDR3nt: TGTGCCAGCAGTGAGTTGACAGGGGGCTTCTACGAGCAGTACTTC
v_gene: TRBV2
len: 15
d_gene: TRBD1
abundance: -
j_gene: TRBJ2-7

CDR3aa: CASSPSLGRAGGTQYF
CDR3nt: TGTGCCAGCAGCCCATCGCTCGGGCGGGCCGGGGGTACGCAGTATTTT
v_gene: TRBV11-2
len: 16
d_gene: -
abundance: -
j_gene: TRBJ2-3

CDR3aa: CASSLDRQGTDQFF
CDR3nt: TGTGCCAGCAGCTTAGACCGACAGGGGACGGACCAGTTCTTC
v_gene: TRBV7-2
len: 14
d_gene: TRBD1
abundance: -
j_gene: TRBJ2-1

CDR3aa: CASSLFLSDEQYF
CDR3nt: TGTGCCAGCAGCCTATTCCTTAGCGACGAGCAGTACTTC
v_gene: TRBV4-2
len: 13
d_gene: -
abundance: -
j_gene: TRBJ2-7

CDR3aa: CASSFQGQNTEAFF
CDR3nt: TGTGCCAGCAGCTTCCAGGGACAGAACACTGAAGCTTTCTTT
v_gene: TRBV5-5
len: 14
d_gene: -
abundance: -
j_gene: TRBJ1-1

CDR3aa: CASSGKERGARTQYF
CDR3nt: TGTGCCAGCTCCGGAAAGGAGCGGGGGGCGAGGACCCAGTACTTC
v_gene: TRBV18
len: 15
d_gene: TRBD2
abundance: -
j_gene: TRBJ2-5

CDR3aa: CASSSRGPGAVGELFF
CDR3nt: TGTGCCAGCAGCTCAAGAGGACCGGGGGCGGTCGGGGAGCTGTTTTTT
v_gene: TRBV11-3
len: 16
d_gene: -
abundance: -
j_gene: TRBJ2-2

CDR3aa: CASSQVAGGFGSGANVLTF
CDR3nt: TGTGCCAGCAGCCAAGTCGCGGGGGGGTTTGGCTCTGGGGCCAACGTCCTGACTTTC
v_gene: TRBV4-2
len: 19
d_gene: TRBD2
abundance: once
j_gene: TRBJ2-6

CDR3aa: CASSLKRLAGGRTDTQYF
CDR3nt: TGTGCCAGCAGCTTAAAGCGGCTAGCGGGAGGTAGGACAGATACGCAGTATTTT
v_gene: TRBV7-2
len: 18
d_gene: TRBD2
abundance: -
j_gene: TRBJ2-3

CDR3aa: CASSFTGSNQPQHF
CDR3nt: TGTGCCAGCAGCTTCACAGGGAGCAATCAGCCCCAGCATTTT
v_gene: TRBV7-2
len: 14
d_gene: -
abundance: once
j_gene: TRBJ1-5

CDR3aa: CASSSSWGDTQYF
CDR3nt: TGCGCCAGCAGCTCCTCCTGGGGGGATACGCAGTATTTT
v_gene: TRBV5-1
len: 13
d_gene: -
abundance: -
j_gene: TRBJ2-3

CDR3aa: CASTKGGGNEQFF
CDR3nt: TGTGCCAGCACTAAAGGAGGGGGCAATGAGCAGTTCTTC
v_gene: TRBV6-6
len: 13
d_gene: -
abundance: once
j_gene: TRBJ2-1

CDR3aa: CASSLFVGGDERLFF
CDR3nt: TGTGCCAGCAGCTTATTTGTAGGCGGGGACGAAAGACTGTTTTTT
v_gene: TRBV7-9
len: 15
d_gene: -
abundance: -
j_gene: TRBJ1-4

CDR3aa: CASSASFRLYGYTF
CDR3nt: TGTGCCAGCAGTGCTTCTTTCAGGCTCTATGGCTACACCTTC
v_gene: TRBV6-1
len: 14
d_gene: -
abundance: -
j_gene: TRBJ1-2

CDR3aa: CASSPDNEQFF
CDR3nt: TGTGCCAGCAGCCCGGACAATGAGCAGTTCTTC
v_gene: TRBV7-9
len: 11
d_gene: -
abundance: -
j_gene: TRBJ2-1

CDR3aa: CASSLLAGGSNEQFF
CDR3nt: TGCGCCAGCAGCTTACTAGCGGGAGGGTCCAATGAGCAGTTCTTC
v_gene: TRBV5-1
len: 15
d_gene: TRBD2
abundance: once
j_gene: TRBJ2-1

CDR3aa: CASSQDIGTSEENTQYF
CDR3nt: TGCGCCAGCAGCCAAGATATCGGGACTAGCGAGGAAAATACGCAGTATTTT
v_gene: TRBV4-3
len: 17
d_gene: TRBD2
abundance: -
j_gene: TRBJ2-3

CDR3aa: CASSREGGRTGEAFF
CDR3nt: TGTGCCAGTAGTAGAGAGGGCGGTAGAACGGGTGAAGCTTTCTTT
v_gene: TRBV19
len: 15
d_gene: -
abundance: -
j_gene: TRBJ1-1

CDR3aa: CASSEQLFAGGVETQYF
CDR3nt: TGTGCCAGCAGCGAACAGCTGTTTGCGGGAGGGGTGGAGACCCAGTACTTC
v_gene: TRBV9
len: 17
d_gene: TRBD2
abundance: -
j_gene: TRBJ2-5

CDR3aa: CATSPTGLVQPQHF
CDR3nt: TGTGCCACCAGCCCGACAGGGCTCGTTCAGCCCCAGCATTTT
v_gene: TRBV15
len: 14
d_gene: TRBD1
abundance: -
j_gene: TRBJ1-5

CDR3aa: CASTQIQGTDTQYF
CDR3nt: TGTGCCAGCACCCAGATACAGGGGACAGATACGCAGTATTTT
v_gene: TRBV6-4
len: 14
d_gene: TRBD1
abundance: -
j_gene: TRBJ2-3

CDR3aa: CASSAIAVQGTQYF
CDR3nt: TGTGCCAGCAGTGCTATAGCGGTTCAGGGAACGCAGTATTTT
v_gene: TRBV2
len: 14
d_gene: -
abundance: -
j_gene: TRBJ2-3

CDR3aa: CASSLVGLTSYEQYF
CDR3nt: TGTGCCAGCAGCTTAGTGGGACTGACCTCCTACGAGCAGTACTTC
v_gene: TRBV7-8
len: 15
d_gene: -
abundance: -
j_gene: TRBJ2-7

CDR3aa: CASSRTGLDNEQFF
CDR3nt: TGTGCCAGCAGTAGAACCGGGCTAGACAATGAGCAGTTCTTC
v_gene: TRBV7-3
len: 14
d_gene: -
abundance: -
j_gene: TRBJ2-1

CDR3aa: CASSLEDRVRYGYTF
CDR3nt: TGTGCCAGCAGCTTAGAGGACAGGGTTCGGTATGGCTACACCTTC
v_gene: TRBV5-4
len: 15
d_gene: TRBD1
abundance: -
j_gene: TRBJ1-2

CDR3aa: CAWSVRVAGPKEQFF
CDR3nt: TGTGCCTGGAGTGTACGAGTGGCGGGGCCTAAAGAGCAGTTCTTC
v_gene: TRBV30
len: 15
d_gene: -
abundance: few
j_gene: TRBJ2-1

CDR3aa: CASIFQGAGGSNQPQHF
CDR3nt: TGTGCCAGCATTTTTCAGGGGGCCGGGGGATCCAATCAGCCCCAGCATTTT
v_gene: TRBV28
len: 17
d_gene: TRBD1
abundance: -
j_gene: TRBJ1-5

CDR3aa: CASSYGRGNSPLHF
CDR3nt: TGTGCCAGCAGTTACGGACGGGGAAATTCACCCCTCCACTTT
v_gene: TRBV6-6
len: 14
d_gene: -
abundance: few
j_gene: TRBJ1-6

CDR3aa: CASSQVGSYNEQFF
CDR3nt: TGCGCCAGCAGCCAGGTAGGGTCCTACAATGAGCAGTTCTTC
v_gene: TRBV4-3
len: 14
d_gene: -
abundance: -
j_gene: TRBJ2-1

CDR3aa: CASSQGTSPYGYTF
CDR3nt: TGTGCCAGCAGCCAGGGGACATCCCCCTATGGCTACACCTTC
v_gene: TRBV14
len: 14
d_gene: -
abundance: -
j_gene: TRBJ1-2

CDR3aa: CASSYWGANEKLFF
CDR3nt: TGTGCCAGCAGTTACTGGGGGGCTAATGAAAAACTGTTTTTT
v_gene: TRBV6-5
len: 14
d_gene: -
abundance: -
j_gene: TRBJ1-4

CDR3aa: CASSASGDSPLHF
CDR3nt: TGTGCCAGCAGCGCATCAGGGGATTCACCCCTCCACTTT
v_gene: TRBV9
len: 13
d_gene: -
abundance: few
j_gene: TRBJ1-6

CDR3aa: CASGANNYGYTF
CDR3nt: TGTGCCAGCGGGGCCAATAACTATGGCTACACCTTC
v_gene: TRBV14
len: 12
d_gene: -
abundance: -
j_gene: TRBJ1-2

CDR3aa: CSVGGASGSRETQYF
CDR3nt: TGCAGCGTTGGAGGTGCTAGCGGGAGTAGGGAGACCCAGTACTTC
v_gene: TRBV29-1
len: 15
d_gene: TRBD2
abundance: -
j_gene: TRBJ2-5

CDR3aa: CSGSLGDTQYF
CDR3nt: TGCAGCGGTAGTCTGGGGGATACGCAGTATTTT
v_gene: TRBV20-1
len: 11
d_gene: -
abundance: -
j_gene: TRBJ2-3

CDR3aa: CASSVGGLVTDTQYF
CDR3nt: TGTGCCAGCAGCGTAGGGGGACTAGTCACAGATACGCAGTATTTT
v_gene: TRBV9
len: 15
d_gene: TRBD2
abundance: -
j_gene: TRBJ2-3

CDR3aa: CASSESKVFTYEQYF
CDR3nt: TGCGCCAGCAGTGAGTCGAAGGTATTTACCTACGAGCAGTACTTC
v_gene: TRBV10-2
len: 15
d_gene: -
abundance: once
j_gene: TRBJ2-7

CDR3aa: CASSPGLAVRQTQYF
CDR3nt: TGTGCCAGCAGCCCGGGACTAGCGGTTAGGCAGACCCAGTACTTC
v_gene: TRBV7-2
len: 15
d_gene: TRBD2
abundance: -
j_gene: TRBJ2-5

CDR3aa: CASSEALGVSVSPLHF
CDR3nt: TGTGCCAGCAGTGAAGCGCTCGGGGTTTCGGTCTCACCCCTCCACTTT
v_gene: TRBV6-1
len: 16
d_gene: -
abundance: -
j_gene: TRBJ1-6

CDR3aa: CASSQAGSFTGELFF
CDR3nt: TGCGCCAGCAGCCAAGCCGGCTCCTTCACCGGGGAGCTGTTTTTT
v_gene: TRBV4-3
len: 15
d_gene: -
abundance: -
j_gene: TRBJ2-2

CDR3aa: CASSLAVYNEQFF
CDR3nt: TGCGCCAGCAGCTTAGCGGTATACAATGAGCAGTTCTTC
v_gene: TRBV5-1
len: 13
d_gene: -
abundance: -
j_gene: TRBJ2-1